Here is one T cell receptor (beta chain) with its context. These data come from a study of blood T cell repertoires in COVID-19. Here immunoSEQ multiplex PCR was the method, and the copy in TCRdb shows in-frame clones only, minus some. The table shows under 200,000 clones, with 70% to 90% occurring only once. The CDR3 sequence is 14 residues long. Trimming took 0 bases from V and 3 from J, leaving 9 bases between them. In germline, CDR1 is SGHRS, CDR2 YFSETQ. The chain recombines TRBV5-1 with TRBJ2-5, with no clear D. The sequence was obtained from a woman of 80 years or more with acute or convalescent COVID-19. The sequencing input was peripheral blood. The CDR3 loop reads CASSLDYLKETQYF. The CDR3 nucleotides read TGCGCCAGCAGCTTGGACTATCTGAAAGAGACCCAGTACTTC. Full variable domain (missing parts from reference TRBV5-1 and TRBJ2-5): KAGVTQTPRYLIKTRGQQVTLSCSPISGHRSVSWYQQTPGQGLQFLFEYFSETQRNKGNFPGRFSGRQFSNSRSEMNVSTLELGDSALYLCASSLDYLKETQYFGPGTRLLVL.